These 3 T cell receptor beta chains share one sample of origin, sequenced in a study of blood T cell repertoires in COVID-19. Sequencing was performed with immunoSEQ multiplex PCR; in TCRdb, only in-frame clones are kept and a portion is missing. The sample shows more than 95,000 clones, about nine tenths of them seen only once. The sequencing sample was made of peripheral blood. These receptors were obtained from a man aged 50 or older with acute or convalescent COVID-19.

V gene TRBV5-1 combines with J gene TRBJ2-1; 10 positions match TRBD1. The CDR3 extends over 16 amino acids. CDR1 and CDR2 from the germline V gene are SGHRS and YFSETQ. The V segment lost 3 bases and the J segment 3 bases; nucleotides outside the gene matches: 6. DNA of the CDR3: TGCGCCAGCAGCTCAATGACAGGGGGCGTCTACAATGAGCAGTTCTTC. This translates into CASSSMTGGVYNEQFF.

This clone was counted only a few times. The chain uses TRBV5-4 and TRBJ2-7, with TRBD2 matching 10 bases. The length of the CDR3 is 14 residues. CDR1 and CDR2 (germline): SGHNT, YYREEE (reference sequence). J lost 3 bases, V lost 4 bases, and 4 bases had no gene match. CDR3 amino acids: CASSLAGAGYEQYF. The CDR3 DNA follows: TGTGCCAGCAGCCTAGCGGGAGCAGGCTACGAGCAGTACTTC. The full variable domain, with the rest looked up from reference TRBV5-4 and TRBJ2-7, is ETGVTQSPTHLIKTRGQQVTLRCSSQSGHNTVSWYQQALGQGPQFIFQYYREEENGRGNFPPRFSGLQFPNYSSELNVNALELDDSALYLCASSLAGAGYEQYFGPGTRLTVT.

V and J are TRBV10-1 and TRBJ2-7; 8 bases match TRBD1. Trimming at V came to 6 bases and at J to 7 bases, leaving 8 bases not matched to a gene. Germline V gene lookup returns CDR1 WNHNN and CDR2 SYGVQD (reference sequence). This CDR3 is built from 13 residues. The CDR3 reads CASRMEGTGEQYF. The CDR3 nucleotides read TGCGCCAGCAGGATGGAGGGGACAGGAGAGCAGTACTTC.